This passage covers 2 T cell receptor beta chains from one sample sequenced in a study of blood T cell repertoires in COVID-19. The repertoire was sequenced with immunoSEQ multiplex PCR; TCRdb's copy has only in-frame clones and lacks some. The profile shows approximately 150,000 clones, 60% to 85% of them singletons. The sample comprised peripheral blood. The receptor source for this set is a woman aged 55 to 70 with acute or convalescent COVID-19.

The chain links TRBV5-1 to TRBJ1-2; TRBD1 aligns across 12 bases. V dropped 0 bases and J dropped 4; count of bases not matched to a gene: 13. CDR3 length: 19 residues. Germline values: CDR1 SGHRS, CDR2 YFSETQ. The CDR3 reads CASSLVPSGTGGAGYGYTF. CDR3 nucleotide sequence: TGCGCCAGCAGCTTGGTCCCTTCCGGGACAGGGGGCGCAGGCTATGGCTACACCTTC.

In DNA, the CDR3 is TGCGCCAGCAGCTTGGGGGACAGGGGGCATACCGGGGAGCTGTTTTTT. Encoded protein: CASSLGDRGHTGELFF. This chain connects TRBV5-1 to TRBJ2-2, with 12 nucleotides matching TRBD1. With 0 bases clipped from V and 5 bases from J, the junction kept 2 bases outside the gene matches. Germline lookup yields CDR1 SGHRS and CDR2 YFSETQ. This CDR3 comprises 16 residues.